This passage covers 26 T cell receptor beta chains from one sample sequenced in a study of OX40 agonist ivuxolimab in advanced cancers. The library was built by means of the immunoSEQ multiplex PCR assay. Held by TCRdb, this immuneACCESS table contains in-frame sequences only and omits some clones. Under half of the omission traces to an unresolved V gene where checked; the cause of the rest is unknown. In all, the sample holds some 80,000 clones, and 70% to 90% of those were seen once. The leading ten clones occupy 0.72% of the sample. The material was CD4+ or CD8+ T cells sorted from blood, obtained in a trial of the OX40 agonist ivuxolimab. Source of these receptors: an adult with an advanced solid tumor such as melanoma, head and neck, liver or kidney cancer.

This chain links TRBV10-3 with TRBJ2-1; no definite D call. Looked up from germline, CDR1 is ENHRY and CDR2 is SYGVKD. This CDR3 region has 12 residues. Trimming pared 2 bases from V and 4 bases from J, leaving 3 bases between. The CDR3 reads CAISEGYNEQFF. The CDR3 DNA reads as TGTGCCATCAGTGAGGGGTACAATGAGCAGTTCTTC.

This clone has more than one count but fewer than ten. CDR3 sequence reads: CASSSTGQGTYEQYF. The CDR3, as DNA: TGTGCCAGCAGCTCGACGGGACAGGGGACCTACGAGCAGTACTTC. The V and J genes are TRBV7-6 and TRBJ2-7; 10 bases match TRBD1. Germline values: CDR1 SGHVS, CDR2 FNYEAQ. J gave up 2 bases and V 4 bases, and 5 bases lay outside the gene matches. The CDR3 runs to 15 residues.

The chain recombines TRBV5-1 with TRBJ2-5, with a possible D match to TRBD2 (5 bases). Germline V gives CDR1 SGHRS, CDR2 YFSETQ. The V end lost 3 bases, the J end lost 2 bases, and 8 bases lay between the germline ends. The CDR3 length is 13 residues. This chain's CDR3 is CASSYTGQETQYF. The CDR3 DNA sequence: TGCGCCAGCAGCTACACGGGACAAGAGACCCAGTACTTC.

J is TRBJ2-5 and V is TRBV25-1; TRBD1 matches at 8 bases. V dropped 4 bases and J dropped 2; count of bases not matched to a gene: 6. Germline lookup yields CDR1 MGHDK and CDR2 SYGVNS. The CDR3 extends over 15 amino acids. CDR3: CASSGAGTGQETQYF. CDR3 in DNA: TGTGCCAGCAGTGGGGCCGGGACAGGTCAAGAGACCCAGTACTTC.

V is TRBV9 and J is TRBJ2-7; 7 bases are shared with TRBD1. The CDR3 spans 15 residues. The V and J ends lost 0 bases and 3 bases, in that order; junction bases with no gene match: 6. Germline-derived CDR1 and CDR2 are SGDLS and YYNGEE. CDR3 DNA: TGTGCCAGCAGCGTAGGGCCAGGGGGTAGCTACGAGCAGTACTTC. It is translated as CASSVGPGGSYEQYF.

This sequence joins TRBV2 and TRBJ1-4; D gene unclear. Trimming took off 0 bases at V and 6 bases at J, with 8 bases between the two ends. This CDR3 region has 14 residues. CDR1 is SNHLY, CDR2 FYNNEI, per germline. As DNA, the CDR3 is TGTGCCAGCAGTGAAGCGGCCAGGTATGAAAAACTGTTTTTT. This gives the protein CASSEAARYEKLFF.

A note on this clone: The same CDR3 is also encoded by other DNA sequences in this sample. The chain recombines TRBV18 with TRBJ2-5, with TRBD2 as a possible D gene (6 bases). Looked up from germline, CDR1 is KGHSH and CDR2 is LQKENI. This CDR3 is built from 13 residues. Trimming removed 3 bases at V and 5 bases at J, with 10 bases between. The CDR3 reads CASSPGLAETQYF. The CDR3 DNA reads as TGTGCCAGCTCACCCGGGCTAGCGGAGACCCAGTACTTC.

The chain combines TRBV4-3 with TRBJ1-1; D is unclear. The CDR3 loop spans 13 amino acids. Trimming left V 0 bases short and J 5 bases short, with 7 bases between. The germline V gene has CDR1 LGHNA and CDR2 YSLEER. Here the CDR3 DNA reads TGCGCCAGCAGCCAAGACCCCGGGACTGAAGCTTTCTTT. Its protein is CASSQDPGTEAFF.

J is TRBJ2-2 and V is TRBV30, with 7 bases aligning to TRBD2. The CDR3 is 15 residues long. CDR1 and CDR2 from the germline V gene are GTSNPN and SVGIG (reference sequence). V lost 5 bases, J lost 2 bases, and 8 bases stayed unmatched. CDR3 bases: TGTGCCTGGCATTCCGGCGGGGGAAACACCGGGGAGCTGTTTTTT. Its translation: CAWHSGGGNTGELFF.

V and J are TRBV5-1 and TRBJ2-2; possibly TRBD2 for D (5 bases). The germline gives CDR1 SGHRS, CDR2 YFSETQ. Trimming took off 0 bases at V and 5 bases at J, with 8 bases between the two ends. The CDR3 runs to 14 residues. CDR3 sequence reads: CASSLVPGTGELFF. CDR3 nucleotide sequence: TGCGCCAGCAGCTTGGTTCCGGGAACCGGGGAGCTGTTTTTT.

The chain carries TRBV9 and TRBJ2-3; D tentatively fits TRBD1 or TRBD2 (5 bases each). The V and J ends lost 4 bases and 2 bases respectively, with 14 bases between them. Per germline, CDR1 SGDLS and CDR2 YYNGEE. This CDR3 contains 15 residues. DNA of the CDR3: TGTGCCAGCAGCATCTCGGGACGGACCACAGATACGCAGTATTTT. It specifies CASSISGRTTDTQYF.

The V and J genes are TRBV18 and TRBJ2-7; D is unresolved. The V gene's germline CDR1 is KGHSH and CDR2 LQKENI. Trimming pared 0 bases from V and 5 bases from J, leaving 20 bases between. This CDR3 contains 17 residues. CDR3: CASSPPSFGVVWHEQYF. CDR3 DNA sequence: TGTGCCAGCTCACCACCTTCATTTGGTGTAGTTTGGCACGAGCAGTACTTC.

The rearrangement links TRBV19 to TRBJ1-2, with 7 nucleotides matching TRBD1. CDR3 length equals 13 residues. V shed 10 bases, J shed 4 bases, and the junction held 9 bases outside the gene matches. CDR1 and CDR2 from the germline V gene are LNHDA and SQIVND (reference sequence). The CDR3 is CAINSPGGYGYTF. CDR3 DNA: TGTGCCATCAACAGTCCAGGGGGCTATGGCTACACCTTC.

The chain employs TRBV18 and TRBJ1-1, with no clear D. Germline V lookup: CDR1 KGHSH, CDR2 LQKENI. V was cut by 2 bases and J by 6 bases, with 10 bases left in between. The CDR3 has 13 amino acids. CDR3 bases: TGTGCCAGCTCACCATTTGGACTGGCTGAAGCTTTCTTT. Amino acids: CASSPFGLAEAFF.

This rearrangement joins TRBV27 to TRBJ1-2, with D possibly matching TRBD1 (6 bases). The germline V gene encodes CDR1 MNHEY and CDR2 SMNVEV (reference sequence). Deletions cut 4 bases from V and 7 bases from J, with 10 bases between. This CDR3 is 12 amino acids long. CDR3 sequence: CASSSGVSGYTF. CDR3 nucleotide sequence: TGTGCCAGCAGTTCAGGGGTTTCTGGCTACACCTTC.

The chain couples TRBV6-6 to TRBJ1-4; D is possibly TRBD1 (5 bases). V was pared by 6 bases and J by 3 bases, with 14 bases between. Germline CDR1 is MNHNY and CDR2 is SVGAGI (reference sequence). CDR3 length: 15 residues. The CDR3 sequence is CASRGQGRANEKLFF. CDR3 DNA sequence: TGTGCCAGCAGAGGGCAGGGCAGGGCTAATGAAAAACTGTTTTTT.

The chain couples TRBV10-2 to TRBJ2-7; 13 positions agree with TRBD2. From germline, CDR1 is WSHSY and CDR2 SAAADI. V was clipped by 6 bases and J by 3 bases; unmatched bases: 8. CDR3 length equals 16 residues. This CDR3 reads CASRPGGLAGVYEQYF. CDR3 in DNA: TGCGCCAGCAGACCAGGTGGACTAGCGGGAGTCTACGAGCAGTACTTC.

The CDR3 coding sequence is TGTGCCAGCAGCCAAGGAACCGCGATGGTAGAGTACTTC. Translating it yields CASSQGTAMVEYF. The chain employs TRBV14 and TRBJ2-5; D unresolved. The CDR3 consists of 13 residues. The germline V gene has CDR1 SGHDN and CDR2 FVKESK. V lost 1 base to trimming and J lost 12 bases, with 15 bases between them.

Here the CDR3 DNA reads TGTGCCAGCAGTGATCTCGGGGGGAAGACCTACAATGAGCAGTTCTTC. Its translation: CASSDLGGKTYNEQFF. The chain employs TRBV25-1 and TRBJ2-1, with 7 bases identical to TRBD2. Germline CDR1 and CDR2: MGHDK and SYGVNS. The CDR3 sequence is 16 residues long. Germline trimming cut 3 bases from V and 2 bases from J; bases unmatched to any gene: 7.

This clone is categorized as medium-sized (0.01 to 0.1%). V is TRBV5-4 and J is TRBJ2-5; a weak D match, TRBD1 (6 bases). The V end was cut by 1 base, the J end by 5 bases, with 12 bases between. This CDR3 contains 14 residues. The germline CDR1 and CDR2 sequences are SGHNT and YYREEE (reference sequence). CDR3 DNA sequence: TGTGCCAGCAGCTTGCAGGGGCAAGGCGAGACCCAGTACTTC. Translating gives CASSLQGQGETQYF. Supplemented by reference TRBV5-4 and TRBJ2-5, the full variable domain reads ETGVTQSPTHLIKTRGQQVTLRCSSQSGHNTVSWYQQALGQGPQFIFQYYREEENGRGNFPPRFSGLQFPNYSSELNVNALELDDSALYLCASSLQGQGETQYFGPGTRLLVL.

The chain has TRBV4-1 and TRBJ1-4; D unresolved. CDR3 size: 15 residues. Trimming left V 1 base short and J 7 bases short, with 13 bases between. Germline loops: CDR1 MGHRA, CDR2 YSYEKL. CDR3 residues: CASSQGSATVEKLFF. The CDR3 region has the DNA TGCGCCAGCAGCCAAGGTTCGGCGACGGTTGAAAAACTGTTTTTT.

The V and J genes are TRBV7-6 and TRBJ1-2; D uncertain. Per germline, CDR1 SGHVS and CDR2 FNYEAQ. This CDR3 comprises 14 residues. Deletions cut 5 bases from V and 2 bases from J, with 12 bases between. DNA of the CDR3: TGTGCCAGCAGCCCCCAAGACACCAACTATGGCTACACCTTC. This translates into CASSPQDTNYGYTF.

The sample holds one count of this clone. The chain uses TRBV27 and TRBJ1-1; 9 bases are shared with TRBD1. Losses at the gene ends were 5 bases for V and 5 bases for J; bases not matched to a gene: 9. The CDR3 has 15 residues. Germline CDR1 and CDR2: MNHEY and SMNVEV (reference sequence). This CDR3 reads CASSPLTGGETEAFF. CDR3 DNA: TGTGCCAGCAGTCCCTTGACAGGGGGAGAGACTGAAGCTTTCTTT.

The chain employs TRBV19 and TRBJ2-2; TRBD2 aligns across 13 bases. CDR3 size: 18 residues. Germline CDR1 and CDR2: LNHDA and SQIVND (reference sequence). V trimming: 0 bases; J trimming: 4 bases; junction bases outside the gene matches: 5. CDR3 in DNA: TGTGCCAGTAGTATAGATCGGACTAGCGGGAGTGTCACCGGGGAGCTGTTTTTT. Its translation is CASSIDRTSGSVTGELFF.

The chain employs TRBV7-2 and TRBJ2-5; D ambiguous. Germline CDR1 is SGHTA and CDR2 is FQGNSA. The CDR3 loop spans 15 amino acids. V was clipped by 4 bases and J by 4 bases, with 16 bases between them. CDR3 in DNA: TGTGCCAGCAGCTCGTCGGGCTCTAATCCAGAGACCCAGTACTTC. Its translation: CASSSSGSNPETQYF. Filled out from reference TRBV7-2 and TRBJ2-5, the complete variable domain reads GAGVSQSPSNKVTEKGKDVELRCDPISGHTALYWYRQSLGQGLEFLIYFQGNSAPDKSGLPSDRFSAERTGGSVSTLTIQRTQQEDSAVYLCASSSSGSNPETQYFGPGTRLLVL.

The gene calls are TRBV10-3 and TRBJ2-7; tentative D call: TRBD1 (6 bases). The V gene's germline CDR1 is ENHRY and CDR2 SYGVKD. V shed 0 bases and J shed 3 bases, with 12 bases lying between them. CDR3 length equals 15 residues. The CDR3 reads CAISESGALGYEQYF. The DNA of the CDR3 is TGTGCCATCAGTGAGTCGGGGGCCTTAGGCTACGAGCAGTACTTC.